Listed below are T cell receptor beta chains from one sample, sequenced in a study of cytomegalovirus exposure and HLA in healthy donors. TCRdb's table, derived via immunoSEQ multiplex PCR, lists solely in-frame clones and lacks some. The sample holds around 150,000 clones; 60% to 80% are singletons and the top ten take approximately 2.4%. Source material: PBMCs. The receptors were gathered from a woman in her thirties or forties in good health and CMV-seropositive. Both conserved end residues are part of each CDR3. Fields, in order: V gene, clone size, D gene, J gene, CDR3 DNA, CDR3 protein. A D gene is named only where the DNA matches it firmly. Some rows mark clone size as missing; the rest say once, few, many or name a class of expanded clone.

v_gene: TRBV27; abundance: -; d_gene: TRBD2; j_gene: TRBJ2-3; CDR3nt: TGTGCCAGCAGTTTCGGGACTAGCGAGTTCACAGATACGCAGTATTTT; CDR3aa: CASSFGTSEFTDTQYF
v_gene: TRBV18; abundance: few; d_gene: TRBD1; j_gene: TRBJ2-7; CDR3nt: TGTGCCAGCTCACCACCGGAAGGACAGGGGGTCCACGAGCAGTACTTC; CDR3aa: CASSPPEGQGVHEQYF
v_gene: TRBV7-9; abundance: -; d_gene: -; j_gene: TRBJ1-1; CDR3nt: TGTGCCAGCAGCTTAGGAACCGCCCCAGAGAACACTGAAGCTTTCTTT; CDR3aa: CASSLGTAPENTEAFF
v_gene: TRBV4-1; abundance: -; d_gene: TRBD1; j_gene: TRBJ1-1; CDR3nt: TGCGCCAGCAGCCGGGGACAGGGGAACACTGAAGCTTTCTTT; CDR3aa: CASSRGQGNTEAFF
v_gene: TRBV6-5; abundance: -; d_gene: -; j_gene: TRBJ2-1; CDR3nt: TGTGCCAGCAGTTACTCTGAGGGGGGGCCCGGCAATGAGCAGTTCTTC; CDR3aa: CASSYSEGGPGNEQFF
v_gene: TRBV7-2; abundance: once; d_gene: TRBD1; j_gene: TRBJ2-7; CDR3nt: TGTGCCAGCAGCTTATTCAGGGGGCGTTCCGACGAGCAGTACTTC; CDR3aa: CASSLFRGRSDEQYF
v_gene: TRBV2; abundance: -; d_gene: -; j_gene: TRBJ2-7; CDR3nt: TGTGCCAGCAGTCTCCTCCCTAGTAACGAGCAGTACTTC; CDR3aa: CASSLLPSNEQYF
v_gene: TRBV2; abundance: few; d_gene: -; j_gene: TRBJ1-1; CDR3nt: TGTGCCAGCAGTTACAGGGCCCCGAACACTGAAGCTTTCTTT; CDR3aa: CASSYRAPNTEAFF
v_gene: TRBV6-1; abundance: -; d_gene: -; j_gene: TRBJ1-2; CDR3nt: TGTGCCAGCAGTGAATACCCCCAGGGGTATGGCTACACCTTC; CDR3aa: CASSEYPQGYGYTF
v_gene: TRBV28; abundance: -; d_gene: -; j_gene: TRBJ2-4; CDR3nt: TGTGCCAGCAGTTTAGGAGGTCCCCCTTTCCTAGCCAAAAACATTCAGTACTTC; CDR3aa: CASSLGGPPFLAKNIQYF
v_gene: TRBV9; abundance: once; d_gene: TRBD1; j_gene: TRBJ2-7; CDR3nt: TGTGCCAGCAGCGCCTTACAGGGGTCCGAGCAGTACTTC; CDR3aa: CASSALQGSEQYF
v_gene: TRBV29-1; abundance: -; d_gene: TRBD1; j_gene: TRBJ2-5; CDR3nt: TGCAGCGTTGATGAGACAGGGGGCAGGCAAGAGACCCAGTACTTC; CDR3aa: CSVDETGGRQETQYF
v_gene: TRBV27; abundance: once; d_gene: TRBD1; j_gene: TRBJ1-6; CDR3nt: TGTGCCAGCAGTATGACAGGGTTGGATTCACCCCTCCACTTT; CDR3aa: CASSMTGLDSPLHF
v_gene: TRBV18; abundance: -; d_gene: TRBD2; j_gene: TRBJ2-1; CDR3nt: TGTGCCAGCTCACCACCGGGACTAGCGGGGGGGAGTGGTGAGCAGTTCTTC; CDR3aa: CASSPPGLAGGSGEQFF
v_gene: TRBV11-2; abundance: -; d_gene: -; j_gene: TRBJ2-1; CDR3nt: TGTGCCAGCAGCTTATCGGGAGCAACCTACAATGAGCAGTTCTTC; CDR3aa: CASSLSGATYNEQFF
v_gene: TRBV7-9; abundance: -; d_gene: TRBD1; j_gene: TRBJ1-4; CDR3nt: TGTGCCAGCAGCCTTACAGGGGGGGATGAAAAACTGTTTTTT; CDR3aa: CASSLTGGDEKLFF
v_gene: TRBV30; abundance: once; d_gene: -; j_gene: TRBJ2-7; CDR3nt: TGTGCCTGGAGTTACACAGGGAAGAACTACGAGCAGTACTTC; CDR3aa: CAWSYTGKNYEQYF
v_gene: TRBV7-2; abundance: -; d_gene: -; j_gene: TRBJ2-7; CDR3nt: TGTGCCAGCAGTAGGGGGGGCCTCCCCTACGAGCAGTACTTC; CDR3aa: CASSRGGLPYEQYF
v_gene: TRBV19; abundance: -; d_gene: -; j_gene: TRBJ2-5; CDR3nt: TGTGCCAGTAGCCCCGAGACCTTGGGCTCACAAGAGACCCAGTACTTC; CDR3aa: CASSPETLGSQETQYF
v_gene: TRBV4-3; abundance: -; d_gene: TRBD1; j_gene: TRBJ1-3; CDR3nt: TGCGCCAGCAGCCAAGTACCGGGACAGAATTCAGACGGGTCTGGAAACACCATATATTTT; CDR3aa: CASSQVPGQNSDGSGNTIYF
v_gene: TRBV9; abundance: once; d_gene: -; j_gene: TRBJ1-5; CDR3nt: TGTGCCAGCAGCGCAACCAGTAGCAATCAGCCCCAGCATTTT; CDR3aa: CASSATSSNQPQHF
v_gene: TRBV5-1; abundance: -; d_gene: TRBD2; j_gene: TRBJ2-1; CDR3nt: TGCGCCAGCAGGACTAGCGGGTCCTCCTACAATGAGCAGTTCTTC; CDR3aa: CASRTSGSSYNEQFF
v_gene: TRBV27; abundance: -; d_gene: -; j_gene: TRBJ1-5; CDR3nt: TGTGCCAGCAGTTTGCGACAGGGCAATCAGCCCCAGCATTTT; CDR3aa: CASSLRQGNQPQHF
v_gene: TRBV7-9; abundance: -; d_gene: TRBD1; j_gene: TRBJ1-2; CDR3nt: TGTGCCAGCAGCTCCCGGGACAGGTCTAACTATGGCTACACCTTC; CDR3aa: CASSSRDRSNYGYTF
v_gene: TRBV18; abundance: few; d_gene: TRBD2; j_gene: TRBJ2-7; CDR3nt: TGTGCCAGCTCACCGGAAGAAGCGGGAGGGCACGGCCACGAGCAGTACTTC; CDR3aa: CASSPEEAGGHGHEQYF
v_gene: TRBV28; abundance: -; d_gene: -; j_gene: TRBJ1-1; CDR3nt: TGTGCCAGCAGTTTAGGGCACACTGAAGCTTTCTTT; CDR3aa: CASSLGHTEAFF
v_gene: TRBV30; abundance: once; d_gene: -; j_gene: TRBJ1-1; CDR3nt: TGTGCCTGGAGTGGACAGGTGATGAACACTGAAGCTTTCTTT; CDR3aa: CAWSGQVMNTEAFF
v_gene: TRBV27; abundance: -; d_gene: TRBD2; j_gene: TRBJ2-1; CDR3nt: TGTGCCAGCAGCCGGAAGGGGACTAGCGGAGTCAATGAGCAGTTCTTC; CDR3aa: CASSRKGTSGVNEQFF
v_gene: TRBV7-9; abundance: -; d_gene: -; j_gene: TRBJ2-5; CDR3nt: TGTGCCAGCAGCTTCGGAGGACACCAAGAGACCCAGTACTTC; CDR3aa: CASSFGGHQETQYF
v_gene: TRBV7-9; abundance: few; d_gene: TRBD1; j_gene: TRBJ1-6; CDR3nt: TGTGCCAGCAGCTTAGACAGACAGGGTTCACCCCTCCACTTT; CDR3aa: CASSLDRQGSPLHF
v_gene: TRBV23-1; abundance: -; d_gene: -; j_gene: TRBJ2-3; CDR3nt: TGCGCCAGCATTCGGGGGTCTGGCACAGATACGCAGTATTTT; CDR3aa: CASIRGSGTDTQYF
v_gene: TRBV7-2; abundance: -; d_gene: -; j_gene: TRBJ1-1; CDR3nt: TGTGCCAGCAGCTCCAGGGGCGGAGTGACTGAAGCTTTCTTT; CDR3aa: CASSSRGGVTEAFF
v_gene: TRBV7-9; abundance: once; d_gene: -; j_gene: TRBJ1-2; CDR3nt: TGTGCCAGCAGCCAAATTCCCTCCCGGGACACAGCTAACTATGGCTACACCTTC; CDR3aa: CASSQIPSRDTANYGYTF
v_gene: TRBV5-1; abundance: -; d_gene: TRBD2; j_gene: TRBJ2-7; CDR3nt: TGCGCCAGCAGCTTGGTCGGACTAGCGGGAGGGTCCCACGAGCAGTACTTC; CDR3aa: CASSLVGLAGGSHEQYF
v_gene: TRBV10-3; abundance: -; d_gene: TRBD2; j_gene: TRBJ2-2; CDR3nt: TGTGCCATCAGTGAGTCAGGAGGGGGACTAGCAAACACCGGGGAGCTGTTTTTT; CDR3aa: CAISESGGGLANTGELFF
v_gene: TRBV5-1; abundance: -; d_gene: TRBD1; j_gene: TRBJ2-4; CDR3nt: TGCGCCAGCAGCTTGGTCGGACAGGTCGAGGCCAAAAACATTCAGTACTTC; CDR3aa: CASSLVGQVEAKNIQYF
v_gene: TRBV6-5; abundance: -; d_gene: -; j_gene: TRBJ1-4; CDR3nt: TGTGCCAGCAGTTACGGGGGGACTAATGAAAAACTGTTTTTT; CDR3aa: CASSYGGTNEKLFF
v_gene: TRBV7-2; abundance: -; d_gene: TRBD1; j_gene: TRBJ1-2; CDR3nt: TGTGCCAGCAGCTTAGGCAGCGGACAGGACGAGTATGGCTACACCTTC; CDR3aa: CASSLGSGQDEYGYTF
v_gene: TRBV25-1; abundance: -; d_gene: TRBD1; j_gene: TRBJ2-7; CDR3nt: TGTGCCAGCAGTGGATCCGGGACAGGGAGTTTCCACGAGCAGTACTTC; CDR3aa: CASSGSGTGSFHEQYF
v_gene: TRBV7-7; abundance: -; d_gene: TRBD2; j_gene: TRBJ2-5; CDR3nt: TGTGCCAGCAGTCCGGGACTAGCGGTGGAGACCCAGTACTTC; CDR3aa: CASSPGLAVETQYF